These T cell receptor beta chains were read from a single sample in a study of T cell repertoires in cytomegalovirus infection. Which antigens these TCRs recognize remains unknown. TCRdb processed the reads anew with MiXCR; each CDR3 protein has one entry. Among roughly 80,000 distinct CDR3 sequences listed, approximately 42% were seen once. Sample: CD8+ T cells from cultured PBMCs, taken from culture after CMV antigen stimulation. These receptor sequences come from a human donor in good health (CMV status not recorded). Some clones in this sample may be carry-over from other donors' samples. The CDR3 runs from the conserved cysteine through the conserved F or W. A D gene is named only where the DNA matches it firmly. Size is omitted from some rows. Given values are once, few, many or a class for expanded clones.

CDR3 length	V gene	D gene	J gene	clone size	CDR3 DNA	CDR3 protein
15	TRBV7-9	TRBD1	TRBJ1-3	NA	TGTGCCAGCAGCTCGACCACAGACAGGGAGGGCACCATATATTTT	CASSSTTDREGTIYF
16	TRBV6-8	NA	TRBJ1-5	NA	TGTGCCAGCAGCCGCAGACCCTCGACCCGCAATCAGCCCCAGCATTTT	CASSRRPSTRNQPQHF
17	TRBV20-1	TRBD2	TRBJ2-7	NA	TGCAGTGCTAGAGTGGGACTAGCGGGGGACTTTTCTTACGAGCAGTACTTC	CSARVGLAGDFSYEQYF
12	TRBV6-4	NA	TRBJ2-3	NA	TGTGCCAGCAGAGAAAACACAGATACGCAGTATTTT	CASRENTDTQYF
16	TRBV28	NA	TRBJ2-3	NA	TGTGCCAGCAGTTCCCCGACAAGACTAAGCACAGATACGCAGTATTTT	CASSSPTRLSTDTQYF
15	TRBV25-1	TRBD1	TRBJ1-6	few	TGTGCCAGCAGTGACACGGGACAGGGGAATTCACCCCTCCACTTT	CASSDTGQGNSPLHF
16	TRBV19	NA	TRBJ2-4	many	TGTGCCAGTAGTATAAAACCGGAACGGCAACAAAACATTCAGTACTTC	CASSIKPERQQNIQYF
18	TRBV12-5	NA	TRBJ1-1	few	TGTGCTAGTGGTTTCCTCGTCGGGGAAAAGGGGAAGAACACTGAAGCTTTCTTT	CASGFLVGEKGKNTEAFF
15	TRBV2	NA	TRBJ2-7	few	TGTGCCAGCAGTGAAACTCTGGGAGCCTCCTACGAGCAGTACTTC	CASSETLGASYEQYF
14	TRBV29-1	NA	TRBJ2-7	NA	TGCAGCGTTGAAGACAGGGGGAGGGGAAACGAGCAGTACTTC	CSVEDRGRGNEQYF
15	TRBV12-3/TRBV12-4	NA	TRBJ1-1	few	TGTGCCAGCAGTTTCTCGGACTTTATGAACACTGAAGCTTTCTTT	CASSFSDFMNTEAFF
14	TRBV7-8	NA	TRBJ2-6	NA	TGTGCCAGCAGCCCAGGGACGGGGGCCAACGTCCTGACTTTC	CASSPGTGANVLTF
14	TRBV20-1	NA	TRBJ2-7	NA	TGCAGTGCTAGAGATCCGAAGAGCTCCTACGAGCAGTACTTC	CSARDPKSSYEQYF
16	TRBV6-2/TRBV6-3	NA	TRBJ1-5	NA	TGTGCCAGCAGCCCCCTCCGACAGGTGGGTCGGCAGCCCCAGCATTTT	CASSPLRQVGRQPQHF
16	TRBV25-1	NA	TRBJ1-4	once	TGTGCCAGCAGTGAATCTGACAGTCTGTTTAATGAAAAACTGTTTTTT	CASSESDSLFNEKLFF
18	TRBV27	TRBD1	TRBJ2-4	few	TGTGCCAGCAGTTTATCGGGACAGGGATATGTAGCCAAAAACATTCAGTACTTC	CASSLSGQGYVAKNIQYF
15	TRBV13	NA	TRBJ2-1	NA	TGTGCCAGCAGCCGGACCCGGGGGAGCCAATCCGGGCAGTTCTTC	CASSRTRGSQSGQFF
16	TRBV6-1	TRBD1	TRBJ2-5	few	TGTGCCAGCGCAATAGCAGGGGGCCGAATTCAGGAGACCCAGTACTTC	CASAIAGGRIQETQYF
17	TRBV4-2	TRBD2	TRBJ2-5	few	TGTGCCAGCAGCCAAGCCGGGACTAGCGGGGGGGCGGAGACCCAGTACTTC	CASSQAGTSGGAETQYF
15	TRBV27	NA	TRBJ2-3	NA	TGTGCCAGCAGTTTAACTTTAGCTAGCACAGATACGCAGTATTTT	CASSLTLASTDTQYF
17	TRBV7-2	TRBD1	TRBJ2-3	few	TGTGCCAACAGCCCGAACGGACAGGGGGCCCCCACAGATACGCAGTATTTT	CANSPNGQGAPTDTQYF
11	TRBV12-3/TRBV12-4	NA	TRBJ2-1	NA	TGTGCCACCGACACAAGGGATGAGCAGTTCTTC	CATDTRDEQFF
13	TRBV6-2/TRBV6-3	TRBD1	TRBJ1-1	few	TGTGCCAGCAGTTTACCAGGGGGCACTGAAGCTTTCTTT	CASSLPGGTEAFF
14	TRBV25-1	TRBD1	TRBJ1-4	few	TGTGCCAGCAGTGTGACAGGGACTAATGAAAAACTGTTTTTT	CASSVTGTNEKLFF
15	TRBV5-6	TRBD1	TRBJ1-5	NA	TGTGCCAGCAGCTTGGCCGGGGACAGTAATCAGCCCCAGCATTTT	CASSLAGDSNQPQHF
14	TRBV5-1	TRBD1	TRBJ2-7	NA	TGCGCCAGCAGCTTGACAGGGGAAACCTACGAGCAGTACTTC	CASSLTGETYEQYF
13	TRBV7-2	NA	TRBJ2-7	NA	TGTGCCAGCAGGGACGGTGCAACCTACGAGCAGTACTTC	CASRDGATYEQYF
15	TRBV10-3	TRBD1	TRBJ2-7	few	TGTGCCATCAGTAATCCGGGACAGGGGGCGGGTGAGCAGTACTTC	CAISNPGQGAGEQYF
15	TRBV2	NA	TRBJ2-1	once	TGTGCCAGTTGGATAAGAGGGCCGACAGTCCATGAGCAGTTCTTC	CASWIRGPTVHEQFF